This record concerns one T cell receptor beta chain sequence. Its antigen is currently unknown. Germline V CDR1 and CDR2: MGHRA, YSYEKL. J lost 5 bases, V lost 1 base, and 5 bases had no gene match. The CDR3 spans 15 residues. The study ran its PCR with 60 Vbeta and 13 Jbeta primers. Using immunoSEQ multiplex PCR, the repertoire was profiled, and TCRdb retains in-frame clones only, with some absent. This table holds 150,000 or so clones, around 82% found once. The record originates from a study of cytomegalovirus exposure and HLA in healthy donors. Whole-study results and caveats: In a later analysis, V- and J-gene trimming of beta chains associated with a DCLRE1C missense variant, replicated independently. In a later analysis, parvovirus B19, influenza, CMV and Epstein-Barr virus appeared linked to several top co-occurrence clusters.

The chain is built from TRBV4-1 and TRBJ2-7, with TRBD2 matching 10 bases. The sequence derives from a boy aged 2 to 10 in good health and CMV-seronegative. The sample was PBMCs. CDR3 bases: TGCGCCAGCAGCCAAGCAGCGGGAGGGCCTCACGAGCAGTACTTC. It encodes CASSQAAGGPHEQYF.